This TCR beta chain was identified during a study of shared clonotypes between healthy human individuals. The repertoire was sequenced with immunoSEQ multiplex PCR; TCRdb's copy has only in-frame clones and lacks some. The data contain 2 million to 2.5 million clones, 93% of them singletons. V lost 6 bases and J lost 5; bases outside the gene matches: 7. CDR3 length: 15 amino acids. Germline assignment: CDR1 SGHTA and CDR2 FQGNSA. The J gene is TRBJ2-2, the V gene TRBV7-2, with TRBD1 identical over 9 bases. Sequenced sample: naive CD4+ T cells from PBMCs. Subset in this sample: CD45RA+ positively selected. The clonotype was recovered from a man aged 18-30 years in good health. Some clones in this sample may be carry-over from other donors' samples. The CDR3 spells CASRGQGSITGELFF. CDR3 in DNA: TGTGCCAGCAGAGGACAGGGGTCGATTACCGGGGAGCTGTTTTTT.